Listed below are T cell receptor beta chains from one sample, sequenced in a study of shared clonotypes between healthy human individuals. Clones were sequenced by immunoSEQ multiplex PCR, and TCRdb holds only the in-frame ones, with some missing. The repertoire holds roughly 700,000 clones, less than 95% seen once, with about 33% in the top ten. Sequencing was performed on memory CD8+ T cells from PBMCs. The receptor set was obtained from a man aged 18-30 years in good health. Some clones in this sample may be carry-over from other donors' samples. Both conserved end residues are trimmed from each CDR3.

length | V | CDR3
11 | TRBV29-1 | SVEATGSYEQY
13 | TRBV28 | ASSLAGSEYNEQF
13 | TRBV7-9 | ASSPRDGTGNTIY
13 | TRBV5-6 | ASSGGYQLQETQY
15 | TRBV27 | ASSLLWASDGGDEQF
13 | TRBV5-1 | ASSFFPGTGVEQY
14 | TRBV7-9 | ASSLVLAGGPNEQF
12 | TRBV4-1 | ASSQLRGPETQY
11 | TRBV19 | ASIGQIHNEQF
13 | TRBV4-2 | ASSQGRGHYNEQF